The following is a T cell receptor (beta chain) sequence with its context. This entry is derived from a study of T cell changes during pregnancy in multiple sclerosis. Libraries were prepared by immunoSEQ multiplex PCR; TCRdb keeps only in-frame clonotypes and omits some of them. The sample includes about 40,000 clones, roughly 89% of them seen just once. This CDR3 spans 14 amino acids. This specimen consisted of CD4+ T cells from peripheral blood mononuclear cells, obtained in the first trimester of pregnancy. The chain uses TRBV21-1 and TRBJ2-7; the table's D call, TRBD1, was not checked against the DNA. TRBV21-1 is termed a pseudogene. This TCR derives from a female donor with multiple sclerosis, enrolled in a pregnancy study. The chain's CDR3 is CASGFRDRSYEQYF. The CDR3 coding sequence is TGTGCCAGCGGGTTCCGGGACAGGTCATACGAGCAGTACTTC.